This entry concerns a single TCR beta chain. Its specificity is not known. Every one of the patients relapsed after autologous stem cell transplantation (brentuximab vedotin exposure was variable). The record originates from a study of PD-1 blockade in classical Hodgkin lymphoma. Whole-study results and caveats: Still unresolved is the cause of the repertoire differences, which may be disease activity or prior therapy.

Profiled with immunoSEQ multiplex PCR; TCRdb holds only in-frame clones, not every one. Altogether more than 90,000 clones are present, 81% being singletons, with the ten largest covering under 20%. The CDR3 is made up of 12 amino acids. With 10 bases removed from V and 3 bases from J, the gap between germline ends came to 13 bases. Germline V CDR1 and CDR2: MDHEN, SYDVKM. This chain joins TRBV28 and TRBJ2-7; D is perhaps TRBD2 (6 bases). The sample consisted of peripheral blood mononuclear cells (PBMCs), taken before the second cycle of nivolumab. This receptor was taken from a human donor with classical Hodgkin lymphoma. CDR3 amino acids: CATGTFRYEQYF. DNA for the CDR3: TGTGCCACAGGGACTTTTCGCTACGAGCAGTACTTC.